Below are 3 T cell receptor beta chains sequenced from a single sample in a study of OX40 agonist ivuxolimab in advanced cancers. Clones were sequenced by immunoSEQ multiplex PCR, and TCRdb holds only the in-frame ones, with some missing. The repertoire holds under 65,000 clones, with 80% to 95% as singletons. The material was CD4+ or CD8+ T cells sorted from blood, obtained in a trial of the OX40 agonist ivuxolimab. All receptors derive from an adult with an advanced solid tumor such as melanoma, head and neck, liver or kidney cancer.

The chain couples TRBV19 to TRBJ2-1; 7 nucleotides align to TRBD2. The germline V gene has CDR1 LNHDA and CDR2 SQIVND (reference sequence). This CDR3 is 15 amino acids long. V shed 6 bases and J 1 base; nucleotides not matched to a gene: 6. CDR3 sequence (DNA): TGTGCCAGTAGCGCTAGCGGTGATTCCTACAATGAGCAGTTCTTC. This sequence encodes CASSASGDSYNEQFF.

This rearrangement joins TRBV28 to TRBJ2-7, with a possible D match to TRBD1 (6 bases). Trimming took off 5 bases at V and 3 bases at J, with 11 bases between the two ends. The CDR3 has 13 amino acids. The germline V gene has CDR1 MDHEN and CDR2 SYDVKM. The CDR3 loop reads CASSPETGYEQYF. The CDR3 DNA is TGTGCCAGCAGTCCTGAGACAGGCTACGAGCAGTACTTC.

With regard to this clone: A much larger clone differs from this one at a single base, so this may be a read error. The chain employs TRBV4-1 and TRBJ1-2, with D tentatively TRBD1 (5 bases). Per germline, CDR1 MGHRA and CDR2 YSYEKL. CDR3 length: 15 residues. In nucleotides, the CDR3 is TGCGCCAGCAGCGAACGGGGCAGAGAGAACTATGGCTACATCTTC. This sequence encodes CASSERGRENYGYIF.